This TCR beta chain was documented in a study of early T cells in non-severe SARS-CoV-2 infection. Study background: Unsorted whole blood bulk RNA was sequenced, with unpaired chains.

CDR1 SGHTA and CDR2 FQGNSA come from the germline V gene. This CDR3 spans 13 amino acids. With regard to this clonotype: Its antigen is unknown. A read error may explain this, as a much larger clone is one base away.

General study results and limits: Clonotype matching in VDJdb favored anti-spike CD8 responses and did not capture private and CD4 specificities.

In TCRdb, the 5' RACE reads were re-called with MiXCR into one record per CDR3 protein. This sample carries 63,000 or so distinct CDR3 sequences, more than 9.5% of them seen once, and the ten largest clones take around 6%. The TCR sequence derives from an adult who was a healthcare worker with PCR-confirmed SARS-CoV-2 infection or an uninfected control (not recorded which). Sequencing used whole blood, obtained at baseline. This chain joins TRBV7-2 and TRBJ2-1, with a weak D call TRBD2 (6 bases). Here the CDR3 reads CASSVGGYNEQLF. CDR3 DNA sequence: TGTGCCAGCAGCGTCGGGGGTTACAATGAGCAGCTCTTC.